These 27 T cell receptor beta chains were all obtained from the same sample, sequenced in a study of T cells after yellow fever vaccination. Each CDR3 protein gets one entry after TCRdb re-called the 5' RACE reads with MiXCR. The repertoire holds 200,000 to 300,000 distinct CDR3 sequences, with more than 6.5% as singletons. The sequences come from CD4+ T cells sorted from PBMCs, collected on the day of the yellow fever booster vaccination. The origin of the receptors is a man aged 25 to 45 who received the YFV17D yellow fever vaccine.

The CDR3 sequence: CASSQVLVAVTGELFF. The CDR3 DNA reads TGTGCCAGCAGCCAAGTATTGGTAGCGGTAACCGGGGAGCTGTTTTTT. The rearrangement uses TRBV3-1 and TRBJ2-2; a possible D gene is TRBD2 (6 bases). Trimming removed 1 base from V and 5 bases from J, with 14 bases in between. Looked up from germline, CDR1 is LGHDT and CDR2 is YNNKEL (reference sequence). The CDR3 is 16 residues long.

CDR3 nucleotide sequence: TGTGCCAGCCATTCCGCCGGGACAAACTTTAACTATGGCTACACCTTC. Residues: CASHSAGTNFNYGYTF. V usage is TRBV18 and J usage is TRBJ1-2; a possible D gene is TRBD1 (6 bases). Trimming took 8 bases from V and 1 from J, leaving 20 bases between them. This CDR3 has 16 residues. Germline CDR1 and CDR2: KGHSH and LQKENI.

This clonotype was detected many times. The CDR3 sequence is CASSQQGEQFF. CDR3 coding DNA: TGTGCCAGCAGTCAACAGGGTGAGCAGTTCTTC. The chain links TRBV7-9 to TRBJ2-1, with a tentative D call TRBD1 (6 bases). This CDR3 comprises 11 residues. V was clipped by 6 bases and J by 9 bases, with 9 bases between them. In germline, CDR1 is SEHNR, CDR2 FQNEAQ (reference sequence).

Only a few counts were recorded for this clonotype. This chain uses TRBV18 with TRBJ2-6; 10 bases map to TRBD1. V was pared by 1 base and J by 2 bases, with 5 bases of the junction left unmatched. CDR3 size: 18 residues. Germline values: CDR1 KGHSH, CDR2 LQKENI. CDR3: CASSPRDRGLPGANVLTF. The CDR3 DNA follows: TGTGCCAGCTCACCACGGGACAGGGGACTCCCTGGGGCCAACGTCCTGACTTTC.

The V and J genes are TRBV7-2 and TRBJ2-7, with 8 bases lining up with TRBD2. The CDR3 sequence is 16 residues long. The V and J ends lost 0 bases and 1 base, in that order; junction bases with no gene match: 5. Germline-derived CDR1 and CDR2 are SGHTA and FQGNSA. The CDR3 is CASSLARGAVSYEQYF. The CDR3 nucleotides are TGTGCCAGCAGCTTAGCGCGGGGGGCCGTGTCCTACGAGCAGTACTTC.

This clonotype appeared many times. The chain employs TRBV29-1 and TRBJ2-3, with 8 bases aligning to TRBD2. With 8 bases clipped from V and 3 bases from J, the junction kept 7 bases outside the gene matches. This CDR3 region has 13 residues. Germline CDR1 and CDR2: SQVTM and ANQGSEA. The CDR3 nucleotides read TGCAGCCTCCTAGCGGGCGCAACAGATACGCAGTATTTT. Translating it yields CSLLAGATDTQYF.

The chain is built from TRBV5-4 and TRBJ2-3; 11 positions match TRBD2. Germline V gene sequence: CDR1 SGHNT, CDR2 YYREEE (reference sequence). Trimming at V came to 1 base and at J to 3 bases, leaving 7 bases not matched to a gene. The CDR3 loop spans 17 amino acids. In DNA form, the CDR3 reads TGTGCCAGCAGCTTGTTCGGGGCTAGCGGGAGGACAGATACGCAGTATTTT. Protein: CASSLFGASGRTDTQYF. The complete variable domain, with remaining parts taken from reference TRBV5-4 and TRBJ2-3, reads ETGVTQSPTHLIKTRGQQVTLRCSSQSGHNTVSWYQQALGQGPQFIFQYYREEENGRGNFPPRFSGLQFPNYSSELNVNALELDDSALYLCASSLFGASGRTDTQYFGPGTRLTVL.

This chain connects TRBV5-6 to TRBJ2-1; 7 positions match TRBD1. This CDR3 contains 14 residues. V dropped 4 bases and J dropped 5; count of bases not matched to a gene: 6. Germline V gene lookup returns CDR1 SGHDT and CDR2 YYEEEE. For the CDR3, the DNA is TGTGCCAGCAGCCGGGACAGCAGTAACAATGAGCAGTTCTTC. The encoded protein is CASSRDSSNNEQFF.

This clonotype was counted only a few times. The gene calls are TRBV6-5 and TRBJ2-5, with a weak D call TRBD2 (6 bases). V was clipped by 4 bases and J by 9 bases, with 15 bases between them. The CDR3 is made up of 13 amino acids. Germline lookup yields CDR1 MNHEY and CDR2 SVGAGI. Written as DNA, the CDR3 is TGTGCCAGCAGTTCTCCGGGCCGGGGGTCCCAGTACTTC. Translation: CASSSPGRGSQYF.

This clonotype has a count of ten or more. This rearrangement joins TRBV20-1 to TRBJ2-1; a possible D gene is TRBD2 (6 bases). There are 16 residues in the CDR3. Per germline, CDR1 DFQATT and CDR2 SNEGSKA (reference sequence). Trimming took off 3 bases at V and 0 bases at J, with 15 bases between the two ends. The CDR3 spells CSARQVAASSYNEQFF. The CDR3 DNA follows: TGCAGTGCTAGGCAAGTAGCGGCTAGCTCCTACAATGAGCAGTTCTTC.

This clonotype has ten or more counts. The genes are TRBV29-1 and TRBJ2-3, with 7 bases aligning to TRBD2. Germline CDR1 is SQVTM and CDR2 is ANQGSEA. CDR3 length: 13 amino acids. V lost 1 base, J lost 5 bases, and 3 bases stayed unmatched. The CDR3 here is CSVEVGRLDTQYF. DNA of the CDR3: TGCAGCGTTGAAGTCGGGAGGCTAGATACGCAGTATTTT.

This clonotype was seen only a few times. This chain joins TRBV19 and TRBJ2-3, with 7 bases that match TRBD1. CDR1 and CDR2 (germline): LNHDA, SQIVND (reference sequence). This CDR3 contains 15 residues. Germline trimming cut 5 bases from V and 5 bases from J; bases unmatched to any gene: 10. DNA for the CDR3: TGTGCCAGTAGTGCATACAGGGGACGGGGAGATACGCAGTATTTT. This codes for CASSAYRGRGDTQYF.

This clonotype was seen at least ten times. The chain couples TRBV6-1 to TRBJ2-1; a possible D gene is TRBD1 (6 bases). V lost 11 bases and J 3 bases, leaving 17 bases between the germline ends. The CDR3 totals 14 residues. Germline-derived CDR1 and CDR2 are MNHNS and SASEGT. CDR3 protein: CAGKTGVNYNEQFF. The CDR3 DNA reads as TGTGCCGGAAAGACAGGAGTTAACTACAATGAGCAGTTCTTC.

This sequence joins TRBV5-1 and TRBJ2-1, with D tentatively TRBD1 (6 bases). Germline CDR1 SGHRS, CDR2 YFSETQ. The ends were cut back, 5 bases at V and 0 bases at J, with 12 bases in the middle. The CDR3 consists of 15 residues. CDR3 amino acids: CASRKGDSSYNEQFF. Written as DNA, the CDR3 is TGCGCCAGCAGGAAGGGGGATAGCTCCTACAATGAGCAGTTCTTC.

J is TRBJ2-1 and V is TRBV3-1; TRBD1 agrees at 8 bases. CDR3 size: 14 residues. Germline V gives CDR1 LGHDT, CDR2 YNNKEL (reference sequence). Losses at the gene ends were 4 bases for V and 6 bases for J; bases not matched to a gene: 5. The CDR3 region is CASSPGGPGNEQFF. The CDR3, as DNA: TGTGCCAGCAGCCCAGGGGGCCCGGGCAATGAGCAGTTCTTC.

V usage is TRBV20-1 and J usage is TRBJ2-3, with D possibly TRBD2 on 6 matching bases. The CDR3 loop spans 12 amino acids. The germline CDR1 and CDR2 sequences are DFQATT and SNEGSKA (reference sequence). Trimming shortened V by 2 bases and J by 6 bases, and 9 bases separated the two germline ends. The CDR3 DNA reads as TGCAGTGCTAGACGGGGGTCTGATACGCAGTATTTT. Protein product: CSARRGSDTQYF.

This clonotype was seen at least ten times. The chain combines TRBV7-2 with TRBJ2-7; the D gene is possibly TRBD1 (6 bases). Germline CDR1 is SGHTA and CDR2 is FQGNSA. The V end lost 3 bases, the J end lost 0 bases, and 9 bases lay between the germline ends. CDR3 size: 14 residues. This CDR3 is CASSFLGGSYEQYF. The CDR3 nucleotides read TGTGCCAGCAGCTTTCTAGGGGGCTCCTACGAGCAGTACTTC. The whole variable domain, filled in from reference TRBV7-2 and TRBJ2-7, reads GAGVSQSPSNKVTEKGKDVELRCDPISGHTALYWYRQSLGQGLEFLIYFQGNSAPDKSGLPSDRFSAERTGGSVSTLTIQRTQQEDSAVYLCASSFLGGSYEQYFGPGTRLTVT.

The CDR3 nucleotides are TGTGCCAGCAGTTACTCCCAGGGGGGAAATGAAAAACTGTTTTTT. Protein sequence: CASSYSQGGNEKLFF. The chain recombines TRBV6-5 with TRBJ1-4, with TRBD1 matching over 7 bases. V shed 0 bases and J 5 bases; nucleotides not matched to a gene: 3. The CDR3 runs 15 residues. The germline gives CDR1 MNHEY, CDR2 SVGAGI.

The chain joins TRBV5-1 to TRBJ2-1; 8 bases align to TRBD1. The CDR3 loop spans 16 amino acids. In germline, CDR1 is SGHRS, CDR2 YFSETQ. V dropped 3 bases and J dropped 2; count of bases not matched to a gene: 7. The CDR3 bases are TGCGCCAGCAGCTCCGACAGGGGAAGGGCCTACAATGAGCAGTTCTTC. Translated, it gives CASSSDRGRAYNEQFF.

This clonotype has ten or more counts. The V and J genes are TRBV6-1 and TRBJ2-3; tentatively, D is TRBD2 (6 bases). Trimming removed 5 bases at V and 6 bases at J, with 15 bases between. Germline CDR1 MNHNS, CDR2 SASEGT. The CDR3 sequence is 14 residues long. The CDR3 coding sequence is TGTGCCAGCAGTATCGGGGGACCGCGGGATACGCAGTATTTT. Amino acid sequence: CASSIGGPRDTQYF.

In this sample, this clonotype turned up many times. The chain uses TRBV7-9 and TRBJ2-7; D is tentatively TRBD1 or TRBD2 (5 bases each). The CDR3 is 17 residues long. V was clipped by 0 bases and J by 4 bases, with 19 bases between them. Germline V gene sequence: CDR1 SEHNR, CDR2 FQNEAQ (reference sequence). The CDR3 is CASSLAGSGRDPYEQYF. Written as DNA, the CDR3 is TGTGCCAGCAGCTTAGCGGGCTCCGGCAGGGACCCTTACGAGCAGTACTTC.

V usage is TRBV7-2 and J usage is TRBJ1-5; no definite D call. Germline assignment: CDR1 SGHTA and CDR2 FQGNSA. This CDR3 comprises 15 residues. Trimming cost V 5 bases and J 10 bases, with 21 bases left between them. The CDR3 protein is CASSLEPISQRPQHF. The CDR3 DNA is TGTGCCAGCAGCCTAGAACCTATAAGTCAGAGACCCCAGCATTTT.

This clonotype was counted between two and nine times. This chain uses TRBV18 with TRBJ2-1, with D perhaps matching TRBD1 (6 bases). CDR3 size: 14 residues. V lost 6 bases, J lost 4 bases, and 13 bases lay in between. Germline loops: CDR1 KGHSH, CDR2 LQKENI. The CDR3 nucleotides are TGTGCCAGCTCCCCCGGGACACAGTACAATGAGCAGTTCTTC. It is translated as CASSPGTQYNEQFF.

This chain connects TRBV18 to TRBJ1-6; D gene ambiguous. This CDR3 spans 12 amino acids. Germline V CDR1 and CDR2: KGHSH, LQKENI. The V end was cut by 6 bases, the J end by 10 bases, with 10 bases between. The CDR3 region has the DNA TGTGCCAGCTCCCCCGATGAGTCACCCCTCCACTTT. It specifies CASSPDESPLHF.

CDR3 DNA sequence: TGTGCCAGCTCACCATCCGGTGCGGGGTCCGCAACTAATGAAAAACTGTTTTTT. This encodes CASSPSGAGSATNEKLFF. This chain links TRBV18 with TRBJ1-4; D not certain. CDR3 size: 18 residues. Trimming cost V 2 bases and J 0 bases, with 16 bases left between them. Germline values: CDR1 KGHSH, CDR2 LQKENI.

The chain has TRBV15 and TRBJ2-5; the D gene is possibly TRBD1 (6 bases). The CDR3 is made up of 14 amino acids. V dropped 7 bases and J dropped 3 bases, with 15 bases sitting between them. Germline CDR1 reads LNHNV; CDR2 reads YYDKDF (reference sequence). As DNA, the CDR3 is TGTGCCACCAATACGGGACAAATTAAAGAGACCCAGTACTTC. Its translation is CATNTGQIKETQYF. The variable domain in full, with the rest retrieved from reference TRBV15 and TRBJ2-5, is DAMVIQNPRYQVTQFGKPVTLSCSQTLNHNVMYWYQQKSSQAPKLLFHYYDKDFNNEADTPDNFQSRRPNTSFCFLDIRSPGLGDTAMYLCATNTGQIKETQYFGPGTRLLVL.

This clonotype was recorded a few times. The chain recombines TRBV7-9 with TRBJ2-2; 8 bases fit TRBD1. The CDR3 is 15 residues long. Looked up from germline, CDR1 is SEHNR and CDR2 is FQNEAQ (reference sequence). V gave up 2 bases and J gave up 6 bases; unmatched junction bases: 5. The CDR3 nucleotides are TGTGCCAGCAGCTTACGGGCAGGGGGCTCCGGGGAGCTGTTTTTT. It is translated as CASSLRAGGSGELFF.